These T cell receptor beta chains were read from a single sample in a study of T cells in Graves' hyperthyroidism and ophthalmopathy. Each CDR3 protein is one row after TCRdb ran MiXCR on the multiplex PCR reads. Of approximately 410,000 distinct CDR3 sequences in the sample, roughly 14% were seen once. Material for sequencing was blood. The source of these receptors is a man aged 18 to 35 with Graves' ophthalmopathy. Both conserved end residues are part of each CDR3. A D gene is named only where the DNA matches it firmly. Size tells how often a clone was seen (once, few, many) or the class of an expanded clone, and some rows leave it out.

d_call: NA; j_call: TRBJ2-2; clone_size: NA; v_call: TRBV5-1; cdr3_aa: CASSNGQTTGELFF; cdr3_nt: TGCGCCAGCAGCAATGGACAGACCACCGGGGAGCTGTTTTTT
d_call: TRBD2; j_call: TRBJ2-7; clone_size: NA; v_call: TRBV5-1; cdr3_aa: CASSPGLAGARSPYEQYF; cdr3_nt: TGCGCCAGCAGCCCGGGACTAGCGGGGGCCCGTTCACCCTACGAGCAGTACTTC
d_call: NA; j_call: TRBJ1-2; clone_size: many; v_call: TRBV18; cdr3_aa: CASSPGAIYGYTF; cdr3_nt: TGTGCCAGCTCACCAGGAGCGATCTATGGCTACACCTTC
d_call: TRBD2; j_call: TRBJ2-7; clone_size: many; v_call: TRBV20-1; cdr3_aa: CSARADWGLAGPSYEQYF; cdr3_nt: TGCAGTGCTAGAGCGGACTGGGGACTAGCGGGACCCTCCTACGAGCAGTACTTC
d_call: NA; j_call: TRBJ2-5; clone_size: NA; v_call: TRBV7-2; cdr3_aa: CASSFDGGQETQYF; cdr3_nt: TGTGCCAGCAGCTTCGACGGTGGCCAAGAGACCCAGTACTTC
d_call: NA; j_call: TRBJ2-5; clone_size: few; v_call: TRBV6-1; cdr3_aa: CASSYGGLETQYF; cdr3_nt: TGTGCCAGCAGTTACGGGGGGCTCGAGACCCAGTACTTC
d_call: TRBD1; j_call: TRBJ1-2; clone_size: NA; v_call: TRBV6-2/TRBV6-3; cdr3_aa: CASSYGPGQLNYGYTF; cdr3_nt: TGTGCCAGCAGTTACGGCCCGGGACAGCTAAACTATGGCTACACCTTC
d_call: TRBD1; j_call: TRBJ2-1; clone_size: few; v_call: TRBV7-9; cdr3_aa: CASSPLQGAHNEQFF; cdr3_nt: TGTGCCAGCAGCCCTCTACAGGGGGCCCACAATGAGCAGTTCTTC
d_call: TRBD1; j_call: TRBJ1-2; clone_size: many; v_call: TRBV7-9; cdr3_aa: CASSSEQGEFIYGYTF; cdr3_nt: TGTGCCAGCAGCTCGGAACAGGGGGAATTCATTTATGGCTACACCTTC
d_call: NA; j_call: TRBJ2-7; clone_size: many; v_call: TRBV6-5; cdr3_aa: CASSYGGGLAVYEQYF; cdr3_nt: TGTGCCAGCAGTTACGGGGGGGGGCTAGCGGTCTACGAGCAGTACTTC
d_call: NA; j_call: TRBJ1-1; clone_size: NA; v_call: TRBV6-1; cdr3_aa: CASMGRGTEAFF; cdr3_nt: TGTGCCAGCATGGGGCGGGGAACTGAAGCTTTCTTT
d_call: NA; j_call: TRBJ2-1; clone_size: NA; v_call: TRBV19; cdr3_aa: CASSKLGNEQFF; cdr3_nt: TGTGCCAGTAGTAAGTTGGGGAATGAGCAGTTCTTC
d_call: NA; j_call: TRBJ2-7; clone_size: many; v_call: TRBV27; cdr3_aa: CASSLSAFGERIYEQYF; cdr3_nt: TGTGCCAGCAGTTTATCGGCCTTCGGGGAAAGGATCTACGAGCAGTACTTC
d_call: NA; j_call: TRBJ1-2; clone_size: few; v_call: TRBV27; cdr3_aa: CASSLSPGSAGGYTF; cdr3_nt: TGTGCCAGCAGTTTATCGCCGGGGAGCGCTGGAGGCTACACCTTC
d_call: NA; j_call: TRBJ1-3; clone_size: NA; v_call: TRBV12-3/TRBV12-4; cdr3_aa: CASSPEGPFHGNTIYF; cdr3_nt: TGTGCCAGCAGCCCCGAGGGCCCTTTCCATGGAAACACCATATATTTT
d_call: NA; j_call: TRBJ1-5; clone_size: few; v_call: TRBV7-9; cdr3_aa: CASSFGGRGGDQPQHF; cdr3_nt: TGTGCCAGCAGCTTCGGGGGGAGGGGGGGTGATCAGCCCCAGCATTTT
d_call: NA; j_call: TRBJ2-3; clone_size: NA; v_call: TRBV12-3/TRBV12-4; cdr3_aa: CASRRSFTDTQYF; cdr3_nt: TGTGCCAGCAGAAGGTCGTTCACAGATACGCAGTATTTT
d_call: NA; j_call: TRBJ2-7; clone_size: many; v_call: TRBV30; cdr3_aa: CAWSRRGSYEQYF; cdr3_nt: TGTGCCTGGTCCCGAAGGGGGTCCTACGAGCAGTACTTC
d_call: TRBD2; j_call: TRBJ2-2; clone_size: few; v_call: TRBV27; cdr3_aa: CASSFSSGNTGELFF; cdr3_nt: TGTGCCAGCAGTTTTTCTAGCGGGAACACCGGGGAGCTGTTTTTT
d_call: NA; j_call: TRBJ1-6; clone_size: many; v_call: TRBV7-2; cdr3_aa: CASSLGATNSPLHF; cdr3_nt: TGTGCCAGCAGCTTAGGGGCCACCAACTCACCCCTCCACTTT
d_call: NA; j_call: TRBJ2-7; clone_size: few; v_call: TRBV6-1; cdr3_aa: CASSERHPYEQYF; cdr3_nt: TGTGCCAGCAGTGAACGACATCCCTACGAGCAGTACTTC
d_call: NA; j_call: TRBJ2-1; clone_size: many; v_call: TRBV7-2; cdr3_aa: CASSLASGPYNEQFF; cdr3_nt: TGTGCCAGCAGCTTAGCTAGCGGACCCTACAATGAGCAGTTCTTC
d_call: NA; j_call: TRBJ1-1; clone_size: few; v_call: TRBV7-9; cdr3_aa: CASSFSSRIDEAFF; cdr3_nt: TGTGCCAGCAGCTTTTCGTCTCGAATAGATGAAGCTTTCTTT